The rows below give T cell receptor beta chains drawn from one sample of a study of blood T cell repertoires in COVID-19. Clones were sequenced by immunoSEQ multiplex PCR, and TCRdb holds only the in-frame ones, with some missing. The sample yields some 260,000 clones, approximately 79% seen once. The specimen sequenced was peripheral blood. The receptors here all came from a woman between 40 and 50 years old with active or convalescent COVID-19. CDR3s include the opening cysteine and the closing phenylalanine or tryptophan. Fields, in order: clone size, V gene, J gene, D gene, CDR3 DNA, CDR3 protein. A D gene is named only where the DNA matches it firmly. For some rows the clone size is stated as once, few or many, or as a class when expanded; others skip it.

clone size: -
V gene: TRBV6-5
J gene: TRBJ2-1
D gene: -
CDR3 DNA: TGTGCCAGCACCGGAGAGGGAGAAGCCTACAATGAGCAGTTCTTC
CDR3 protein: CASTGEGEAYNEQFF

clone size: -
V gene: TRBV7-6
J gene: TRBJ2-2
D gene: TRBD2
CDR3 DNA: TGTGCCAGCAGCACCTCCCCCCGCGGGACTAGAAAGAACACCGGGGAGCTGTTTTTT
CDR3 protein: CASSTSPRGTRKNTGELFF

clone size: -
V gene: TRBV2
J gene: TRBJ1-4
D gene: -
CDR3 DNA: TGTGCCAGCAGTGGTCAGCAGGGGCGGGGGGAAAAACTGTTTTTT
CDR3 protein: CASSGQQGRGEKLFF

clone size: few
V gene: TRBV1
J gene: TRBJ1-2
D gene: -
CDR3 DNA: TGCACCAGCAGCCAAGATTTCAGGGATGGCTACACCTTC
CDR3 protein: CTSSQDFRDGYTF

clone size: -
V gene: TRBV27
J gene: TRBJ1-4
D gene: -
CDR3 DNA: TGTGCCAGCAGTTGGTCAGGGCGGGAAAAACTGTTTTTT
CDR3 protein: CASSWSGREKLFF

clone size: -
V gene: TRBV6-5
J gene: TRBJ1-1
D gene: -
CDR3 DNA: TGTGCCAGCAGTCCTCGCACTCTAAACACTGAAGCTTTCTTT
CDR3 protein: CASSPRTLNTEAFF

clone size: -
V gene: TRBV5-1
J gene: TRBJ2-7
D gene: -
CDR3 DNA: TGCGCCAGCAGCTTGTCCTCAACACACTCGGGGGAGCAGTACTTC
CDR3 protein: CASSLSSTHSGEQYF

clone size: -
V gene: TRBV2
J gene: TRBJ1-1
D gene: -
CDR3 DNA: TGTGCCAGCAGGGCGGCGTTAGTGGACACTGAAGCTTTCTTT
CDR3 protein: CASRAALVDTEAFF

clone size: once
V gene: TRBV6-5
J gene: TRBJ1-5
D gene: TRBD1
CDR3 DNA: TGTGCCAGCAGGGGACAGGGAGGTTCTCAGCCCCAGCATTTT
CDR3 protein: CASRGQGGSQPQHF

clone size: -
V gene: TRBV6-1
J gene: TRBJ2-3
D gene: -
CDR3 DNA: TGTGCCAGCAGTGACCCCAGGGGGACAAGCGGGGGTGGGACAGATACGCAGTATTTT
CDR3 protein: CASSDPRGTSGGGTDTQYF

clone size: -
V gene: TRBV5-5
J gene: TRBJ1-1
D gene: -
CDR3 DNA: TGTGCCAGCAGCTTCGGGGGGGACACTGAAGCTTTCTTT
CDR3 protein: CASSFGGDTEAFF

clone size: few
V gene: TRBV6-1
J gene: TRBJ1-5
D gene: -
CDR3 DNA: TGTGCCAGCAGTGAAGGGCAGAGCAATCAGCCCCAGCATTTT
CDR3 protein: CASSEGQSNQPQHF

clone size: -
V gene: TRBV25-1
J gene: TRBJ1-4
D gene: -
CDR3 DNA: TGTGCCAGCAGTGAATATACACAGGCGAGGGAAAAACTGTTTTTT
CDR3 protein: CASSEYTQAREKLFF

clone size: -
V gene: TRBV28
J gene: TRBJ1-3
D gene: TRBD1
CDR3 DNA: TGTGCCAGCAGTAGTCCCCTCGGGGACAGGGCAAATGTGGTATCTGGAAACACCATATATTTT
CDR3 protein: CASSSPLGDRANVVSGNTIYF

clone size: -
V gene: TRBV19
J gene: TRBJ2-7
D gene: TRBD1
CDR3 DNA: TGTGCCAGTAGTATACTGGGACAGGGACTCTACGAGCAGTACTTC
CDR3 protein: CASSILGQGLYEQYF

clone size: -
V gene: TRBV18
J gene: TRBJ2-1
D gene: -
CDR3 DNA: TGTGCCAGCTCACCACTTCGGAGCTCCTACAATGAGCAGTTCTTC
CDR3 protein: CASSPLRSSYNEQFF

clone size: -
V gene: TRBV19
J gene: TRBJ2-7
D gene: TRBD1
CDR3 DNA: TGTGCCAGTAGTCCCCAGGACAGGGGGTACGAGCAGTACTTC
CDR3 protein: CASSPQDRGYEQYF

clone size: -
V gene: TRBV2
J gene: TRBJ1-5
D gene: -
CDR3 DNA: TGTGCCAGCAGTGAAGCGCGGGGTCAGCCCCAGCATTTT
CDR3 protein: CASSEARGQPQHF

clone size: -
V gene: TRBV2
J gene: TRBJ1-4
D gene: -
CDR3 DNA: TGTGCCAGCAGGCTACAGGGTATGAACGAAAAACTGTTTTTT
CDR3 protein: CASRLQGMNEKLFF

clone size: -
V gene: TRBV5-1
J gene: TRBJ1-2
D gene: TRBD1
CDR3 DNA: TGCGCCAGCAGCTTGCACCGCATCGGGACAGAAAGAGGCTACACCTTC
CDR3 protein: CASSLHRIGTERGYTF

clone size: -
V gene: TRBV30
J gene: TRBJ1-1
D gene: TRBD1
CDR3 DNA: TGTGCCTGGAGTGTACCCGACAGGGCTAGGACGAACACTGAAGCTTTCTTT
CDR3 protein: CAWSVPDRARTNTEAFF

clone size: -
V gene: TRBV5-5
J gene: TRBJ1-6
D gene: -
CDR3 DNA: TGTGCCAGCAGCCTACTGACAGGAAATAATTCACCCCTCCACTTT
CDR3 protein: CASSLLTGNNSPLHF

clone size: -
V gene: TRBV6-5
J gene: TRBJ1-6
D gene: -
CDR3 DNA: TGTGCCGAAAGTTCGGGGGGTTCACCCCTCCACTTT
CDR3 protein: CAESSGGSPLHF

clone size: -
V gene: TRBV3-1/TRBV3-2
J gene: TRBJ2-1
D gene: -
CDR3 DNA: TGTGCCAGCAGCCAAGAAGGGGCAAGGGAGCAGTTCTTC
CDR3 protein: CASSQEGAREQFF

clone size: -
V gene: TRBV2
J gene: TRBJ1-3
D gene: TRBD1
CDR3 DNA: TGTGCCAGCAGCTCCACAGGGGCCAGCTCTGGAAACACCATATATTTT
CDR3 protein: CASSSTGASSGNTIYF

clone size: -
V gene: TRBV6-5
J gene: TRBJ1-2
D gene: -
CDR3 DNA: TGTGCCAGCTGGGCGAGTTCTAACTATGGCTACACCTTC
CDR3 protein: CASWASSNYGYTF

clone size: -
V gene: TRBV5-1
J gene: TRBJ2-6
D gene: -
CDR3 DNA: TGCGCCAGCAGCTTGGTACCGAGTGCTGGGGCCAACGTCCTGACTTTC
CDR3 protein: CASSLVPSAGANVLTF

clone size: -
V gene: TRBV7-9
J gene: TRBJ1-1
D gene: -
CDR3 DNA: TGTGCCAGCAGCTTAGTGCGACAGGTAAACACTGAAGCTTTCTTT
CDR3 protein: CASSLVRQVNTEAFF